This T cell receptor (beta chain) came from a study of T-cell memory formation after mild COVID-19. Study-wide findings and caveats: Memory from before infection featured some responding clones, which suggests cross-reactive memory joined.

Looked up from germline, CDR1 is MNHEY and CDR2 is SVGAGI. The CDR3 contains 13 residues. The V gene lost 0 bases and the J gene lost 4 bases, with 7 bases spanning the gap. TCRdb recomputed calls from the 5' RACE reads with MiXCR, one row per CDR3 protein. The data contain over 350,000 distinct CDR3 sequences, approximately 24% of them singletons. This clonotype came up many times. Its antigen is as yet unknown. V and J are TRBV6-5 and TRBJ2-7; D call uncertain. The sequence came from an adult woman who had mild COVID-19 (a few samples of this study predate the infection). Cell type and time point are not known. The sequencing sample was made of PBMCs or a T cell subset sorted from them (not recorded which). CDR3 in amino acids: CASSYSAEYEQYF. CDR3 bases: TGTGCCAGCAGTTACTCAGCAGAGTACGAGCAGTACTTC.